This is a list of T cell receptor beta chains from one sample in a study of T cells in tumors after PD-1 blockade. Sequencing used immunoSEQ multiplex PCR; TCRdb keeps in-frame clones, though not all of them. Here the sample spans almost 35,000 clones, roughly four fifths being singletons. The sequencing here drew on PBMCs, taken after anti-PD-1 treatment. These receptor sequences come from a human donor with basal cell carcinoma. The CDR3 runs from the conserved cysteine through the conserved F or W. A D gene is named only where the DNA matches it firmly. Clone size appears in some rows only: once, few, many, or a class for an expanded clone.

v_gene	d_gene	j_gene	abundance	CDR3nt	CDR3aa
TRBV29-1	TRBD2	TRBJ2-7	many	TGCAGCGTTGAAGATTTAGGGACTAGCGGTGTCGAGCAGTACTTC	CSVEDLGTSGVEQYF
TRBV6-5	.	TRBJ1-4	.	TGTGCCAGCAGTTACGATGGGGGCGCAGGTGAAAAACTGTTTTTT	CASSYDGGAGEKLFF
TRBV18	.	TRBJ2-7	few	TGTGCCAGCTCACCTAGGAGGGACGGCTACTACGAGCAGTACTTC	CASSPRRDGYYEQYF
TRBV19	TRBD1	TRBJ1-2	.	TGTGCCAGTAGTCCCGGGGGGGGAGTCGGACAGGGGATAGCAGGCTACACCTTC	CASSPGGGVGQGIAGYTF
TRBV11-3	TRBD2	TRBJ2-5	.	TGTGCCAGCAGCTTAGCGGGAGGGCTGGAGACCCAGTACTTC	CASSLAGGLETQYF
TRBV6-5	.	TRBJ1-2	.	TGTGCCAGCAGCTCCGTGGGGACTGCTGAAGTAGGCTACACCTTC	CASSSVGTAEVGYTF
TRBV9	.	TRBJ2-4	.	TGTGCCAGCAGCGTAAGCCCCTCGATGAACATTCAGTACTTC	CASSVSPSMNIQYF
TRBV5-1	TRBD2	TRBJ2-3	.	TGCGCCAGCAAGAGCGGGGGGGCCAAGGATACGCAGTATTTT	CASKSGGAKDTQYF
TRBV10-3	TRBD1	TRBJ2-7	once	TGTGCCATCGGAGGACAGGCCTACGAGCAGTACTTC	CAIGGQAYEQYF
TRBV29-1	.	TRBJ2-7	.	TGCAGCGTCAGACTCACCTACGAGCAGTACTTC	CSVRLTYEQYF